The T cell receptor beta chain under discussion was sequenced for a study of response to subunit inactivated influenza vaccine (dated by TCRdb to the late 2010s). General notes on the study: Deep quantitative T cell receptor repertoire profiling was used in the study to track responses to a trivalent subunit inactivated influenza vaccine.

The CDR3 numbers 16 residues from cysteine through phenylalanine. Of the read, only the CDR3 DNA is kept; its 48 bases are in frame from base 1. Germline trimming amounts to 5 bases on V and 5 bases on J, with 9 as the count of junction bases outside the gene matches. For CDR1 and CDR2, the germline V gene lists MDHEN and SYDVKM. The library was produced with RT-PCR. Sequenced on an Illumina HiSeq 2500. TCRdb took the public reads, trimmed them with fastp at Q25, ran MiXCR for clone calling and kept in-frame beta chains. Every distinct CDR3 protein forms one entry, paired with its most common genes and DNA. In all, the sample holds about 160,000 distinct CDR3 sequences, and roughly a tenth of those were seen once. Around 11% of the sample comes from the top ten. In light of the paper, this sample's time point label describes: approximately 40 days after influenza vaccine administration. General study outcomes and caveats: The authors proposed that each seasonal influenza vaccination may bring in only a limited number of new T cells.

In this sample, this clonotype turned up a few times. Its antigen target is currently unknown. One base away there is no much larger clone; base qualities are not given. Recombination joined TRBV28 with TRBJ2-3; the central 11 bases match TRBD1. The sample was non-naive T cells sorted from PBMCs, taken 45 days after vaccination. The sample's cell subset or site label is to be understood as: memory T cell fraction. The receptor comes from a man in his fifties who received an inactivated influenza vaccine. Donor details come from another sample of the same person, matched by shared clones. The CDR3 here reads CASSLRTGGAGDTQYF. The DNA is TGTGCCAGCAGTCTCCGGACAGGGGGCGCGGGAGATACGCAGTATTTT.